The rows below give T cell receptor beta chains drawn from one sample of a study of cytomegalovirus exposure and HLA in healthy donors. Sequencing was performed with immunoSEQ multiplex PCR; in TCRdb, only in-frame clones are kept and a portion is missing. The data contain approximately 180,000 clones, roughly 81% of them singletons. Specimen: PBMCs. These receptors all come from a girl aged 10 to 17 in good health and CMV-seropositive. CDR3s include the opening cysteine and the closing phenylalanine or tryptophan. Fields, in order: J gene, clone size, D gene, V gene, CDR3 DNA, CDR3 protein. The D gene is left open where the match is weak. Clone size, where shown, is once, few, many, or a class for clones that have expanded.

J gene: TRBJ1-1
clone size: .
D gene: .
V gene: TRBV7-9
CDR3 DNA: TGTGCCAGCAGCTTAGCCTTGACATTAATGAACACTGAAGCTTTCTTT
CDR3 protein: CASSLALTLMNTEAFF

J gene: TRBJ2-7
clone size: .
D gene: TRBD1
V gene: TRBV6-6
CDR3 DNA: TGTGCCAGCAGTTACCCCGGACAGGGCTACGAGCAGTACTTC
CDR3 protein: CASSYPGQGYEQYF

J gene: TRBJ2-3
clone size: .
D gene: TRBD2
V gene: TRBV7-2
CDR3 DNA: TGTGCCAGCAGCTCACCCCGTAGGGGACTAGGTTCAGATACGCAGTATTTT
CDR3 protein: CASSSPRRGLGSDTQYF

J gene: TRBJ2-3
clone size: .
D gene: TRBD2
V gene: TRBV7-3
CDR3 DNA: TGTGCCAGCAGCTTCGGGACTAGCGGCACAGATACGCAGTATTTT
CDR3 protein: CASSFGTSGTDTQYF

J gene: TRBJ1-4
clone size: .
D gene: .
V gene: TRBV28
CDR3 DNA: TGTGCCAGCAGTTTCCGGGCCAGGGGCGAAAAACTGTTTTTT
CDR3 protein: CASSFRARGEKLFF

J gene: TRBJ2-1
clone size: .
D gene: TRBD1
V gene: TRBV19
CDR3 DNA: TGTGCCAGTAGCCCCTCAAAGGGACAGCTTTACAATGAGCAGTTCTTC
CDR3 protein: CASSPSKGQLYNEQFF

J gene: TRBJ2-7
clone size: .
D gene: TRBD1
V gene: TRBV25-1
CDR3 DNA: TGTGCCAGCAGGGGTATGACAGGGGGCGTCTACGAGCAGTACTTC
CDR3 protein: CASRGMTGGVYEQYF

J gene: TRBJ2-3
clone size: .
D gene: .
V gene: TRBV5-1
CDR3 DNA: TGCGCCAGCAGCCCGACACAGGGAGTCGCAGATACGCAGTATTTT
CDR3 protein: CASSPTQGVADTQYF

J gene: TRBJ2-1
clone size: .
D gene: TRBD2
V gene: TRBV2
CDR3 DNA: TGTGCCAGCGGTAACTCCGGGACTAGCGGGGGGGAATACAATGAGCAGTTCTTC
CDR3 protein: CASGNSGTSGGEYNEQFF

J gene: TRBJ2-1
clone size: .
D gene: .
V gene: TRBV7-2
CDR3 DNA: TGTGCCAGCAGCTTAGAGGGACTTCCCTACAATGAGCAGTTCTTC
CDR3 protein: CASSLEGLPYNEQFF

J gene: TRBJ2-3
clone size: .
D gene: .
V gene: TRBV5-1
CDR3 DNA: TGCGCCAGCAGCTTGGAGATCGCTCTCGGTGCAGATACGCAGTATTTT
CDR3 protein: CASSLEIALGADTQYF

J gene: TRBJ2-3
clone size: .
D gene: TRBD2
V gene: TRBV7-8
CDR3 DNA: TGTGCCAGCAGCATTAGCGGGGGGAACACAGATACGCAGTATTTT
CDR3 protein: CASSISGGNTDTQYF

J gene: TRBJ2-1
clone size: .
D gene: TRBD2
V gene: TRBV11-3
CDR3 DNA: TGTGCCAGCAGCCCCTGGGAGGCGGGGGGCCCCTACAATGAGCAGTTCTTC
CDR3 protein: CASSPWEAGGPYNEQFF

J gene: TRBJ2-5
clone size: .
D gene: .
V gene: TRBV5-8
CDR3 DNA: TGTGCCAGCCCACGGGAGACCCAGTACTTC
CDR3 protein: CASPRETQYF

J gene: TRBJ1-5
clone size: .
D gene: .
V gene: TRBV7-8
CDR3 DNA: TGTGCCAGCAGCTTAGCGCACGGGAGCAATCAGCCCCAGCATTTT
CDR3 protein: CASSLAHGSNQPQHF

J gene: TRBJ1-3
clone size: .
D gene: .
V gene: TRBV5-4
CDR3 DNA: TGTGCCAGCAGTTCTCCCAGGGGATCCGATAACACCATATATTTT
CDR3 protein: CASSSPRGSDNTIYF

J gene: TRBJ2-5
clone size: few
D gene: TRBD2
V gene: TRBV5-1
CDR3 DNA: TGCGCCAGCAGCTCGGGCGGGGGAGGAGAGACCCAGTACTTC
CDR3 protein: CASSSGGGGETQYF

J gene: TRBJ2-6
clone size: .
D gene: .
V gene: TRBV19
CDR3 DNA: TGTGCCAGTGTTTCTATCTCTGGGGCCAACGTCCTGACTTTC
CDR3 protein: CASVSISGANVLTF

J gene: TRBJ1-2
clone size: .
D gene: .
V gene: TRBV5-6
CDR3 DNA: TGTGCCAGCAGCTTCGATCTTAGCCTTATGTGGTATGGCTACACCTTC
CDR3 protein: CASSFDLSLMWYGYTF

J gene: TRBJ2-5
clone size: .
D gene: .
V gene: TRBV6-1
CDR3 DNA: TGTGCCAGCAGTGAACGGTACCCGGGGAGTGGCGAGACCCAGTACTTC
CDR3 protein: CASSERYPGSGETQYF

J gene: TRBJ1-3
clone size: .
D gene: .
V gene: TRBV10-1
CDR3 DNA: TGCGCCAGCAGTGAGAATACACTCGGGAACACCATATATTTT
CDR3 protein: CASSENTLGNTIYF

J gene: TRBJ2-4
clone size: few
D gene: .
V gene: TRBV11-2
CDR3 DNA: TGTGCCAGCAGCGCCCGGGACTCTGGCCCTTTGGGGAACATTCAGTACTTC
CDR3 protein: CASSARDSGPLGNIQYF